What follows are 20 T cell receptor beta chains derived from one specimen sequenced in a study of cytomegalovirus exposure and HLA in healthy donors. The PCR was carried out with 60 Vbeta primers and 13 Jbeta primers. Generated by immunoSEQ multiplex PCR, the TCRdb table keeps only in-frame clones and is missing some. Of roughly 150,000 clones in the sample, more than 60% were seen once. Sequencing input: PBMCs. These receptors came from a man aged 18 to 35 in good health and CMV-seropositive.

The chain carries TRBV18 and TRBJ2-7, with D perhaps TRBD1 (5 bases). V lost 3 bases and J 5 bases, leaving 8 bases between the germline ends. The CDR3 has 12 amino acids. Germline assignment: CDR1 KGHSH and CDR2 LQKENI. The CDR3 region is CASSPKGDEQYF. CDR3 nucleotide sequence: TGTGCCAGCTCACCCAAAGGGGACGAGCAGTACTTC.

This clone was seen a single time. The chain carries TRBV25-1 and TRBJ2-7, with 7 bases lining up with TRBD2. The CDR3 runs 11 residues. CDR1 and CDR2 (germline): MGHDK, SYGVNS. Germline trimming cut 6 bases from V and 5 bases from J; bases unmatched to any gene: 1. The CDR3 here is CASRTSDEQYF. CDR3 in DNA: TGTGCCAGCAGAACTAGCGACGAGCAGTACTTC.

The chain couples TRBV4-1 to TRBJ2-3, with 12 bases matching TRBD2. The V and J ends lost 3 bases and 4 bases, in that order; junction bases with no gene match: 11. The CDR3 extends over 18 amino acids. CDR1 is MGHRA, CDR2 YSYEKL, per germline. The CDR3 bases are TGCGCCAGCAGCCAGTTACTAGCGGGAGGTCCCGGTGCAGATACGCAGTATTTT. Its translation: CASSQLLAGGPGADTQYF.

The chain recombines TRBV19 with TRBJ2-4, with 11 bases aligning to TRBD1. The CDR3 runs to 19 residues. V trimming: 3 bases; J trimming: 3 bases; junction bases outside the gene matches: 13. Germline CDR1 LNHDA, CDR2 SQIVND (reference sequence). CDR3 in amino acids: CASSMMRSGTGGVKNIQYF. CDR3 sequence (DNA): TGTGCCAGTAGTATGATGAGGAGTGGGACAGGGGGGGTCAAAAACATTCAGTACTTC.

The chain couples TRBV5-5 to TRBJ2-6, with a possible D match to TRBD2 (6 bases). Trimming pared 0 bases from V and 5 bases from J, leaving 15 bases between. CDR3 size: 17 residues. Germline V gene data show CDR1 as SGHKS and CDR2 as YYEKEE (reference sequence). CDR3 nucleotides: TGTGCCAGCAGCTTGGGGCCCCCCGGGGGATGGGCCAACGTCCTGACTTTC. This codes for CASSLGPPGGWANVLTF.

This clone came up once. CDR3 in DNA: TGTGCCAGCAGTCCGGGACTAGCGGGAGAGTACGAGCAGTACTTC. Amino acids: CASSPGLAGEYEQYF. V usage is TRBV28 and J usage is TRBJ2-7; 14 positions agree with TRBD2. Per germline, CDR1 MDHEN and CDR2 SYDVKM. CDR3 size: 15 residues. Losses at the gene ends were 5 bases for V and 4 bases for J; bases not matched to a gene: 4.

A few counts support this clone. The genes are TRBV7-2 and TRBJ2-7; 7 bases are shared with TRBD2. Germline CDR1 is SGHTA and CDR2 is FQGNSA. The CDR3 consists of 18 residues. Trimming cost V 2 bases and J 3 bases; bases outside gene matches: 16. The DNA of the CDR3 is TGTGCCAGCAGCTTATTGCGGTCGCGGGCGGGAGCGCTCTACGAGCAGTACTTC. This codes for CASSLLRSRAGALYEQYF.

This clone was seen once. The rearrangement joins TRBV9 to TRBJ2-1; TRBD2 matches 9 bases. Germline V gene lookup returns CDR1 SGDLS and CDR2 YYNGEE. CDR3 length: 16 residues. After removal of 3 bases from V and 7 bases from J, the junction contained 11 bases not matched to a gene. The CDR3: CASSAGASGINNEQFF. CDR3 coding DNA: TGTGCCAGCAGCGCGGGAGCTAGCGGGATTAATAATGAGCAGTTCTTC. The full variable domain, rest sourced from reference TRBV9 and TRBJ2-1, is DSGVTQTPKHLITATGQRVTLRCSPRSGDLSVYWYQQSLDQGLQFLIQYYNGEERAKGNILERFSAQQFPDLHSELNLSSLELGDSALYFCASSAGASGINNEQFFGPGTRLTVL.

The chain joins TRBV13 to TRBJ2-3; a weak D match, TRBD2 (7 bases). The CDR3 length is 18 residues. V was trimmed by 4 bases and J by 2 bases, leaving 22 bases between them. Germline lookup yields CDR1 PRHDT and CDR2 FYEKMQ (reference sequence). Here the CDR3 reads CASSSFRGGERYTDTQYF. The CDR3 nucleotides are TGTGCCAGCAGCTCATTCCGAGGGGGGGAAAGATACACAGATACGCAGTATTTT.

The chain is built from TRBV5-4 and TRBJ2-7, with 12 nucleotides matching TRBD2. Per germline, CDR1 SGHNT and CDR2 YYREEE (reference sequence). The length of the CDR3 is 18 residues. V was pared by 3 bases and J by 5 bases, with 15 bases of the junction left unmatched. CDR3 bases: TGTGCCAGCAGCTCAGAGATTCGACTAGCGGGAGCTACTCACGAGCAGTACTTC. Its protein product is CASSSEIRLAGATHEQYF.

This clone has just one count. J is TRBJ1-4 and V is TRBV5-6, with D unclear. Deletions cut 2 bases from V and 2 bases from J, with 16 bases between. Germline CDR1 reads SGHDT; CDR2 reads YYEEEE. CDR3 length: 17 residues. The CDR3 loop is CASSFFSGWATNEKLFF. DNA for the CDR3: TGTGCCAGCAGCTTTTTCTCTGGATGGGCGACTAATGAAAAACTGTTTTTT.

The chain is built from TRBV10-3 and TRBJ2-7; D uncertain. The V end was cut by 5 bases, the J end by 0 bases, with 8 bases between. Germline lookup yields CDR1 ENHRY and CDR2 SYGVKD. The CDR3 sequence is 13 residues long. The CDR3 sequence is CAISLAPSYEQYF. The DNA for the CDR3 is TGTGCCATCAGTTTGGCACCCTCCTACGAGCAGTACTTC.

The chain couples TRBV6-1 to TRBJ2-7, with 12 nucleotides matching TRBD2. V lost 3 bases, J lost 4 bases, and 7 bases stayed unmatched. Germline V lookup: CDR1 MNHNS, CDR2 SASEGT. The CDR3 has 16 amino acids. CDR3 protein: CASSDRLAGVSYEQYF. In DNA form, the CDR3 reads TGTGCCAGCAGTGACCGACTAGCGGGAGTTTCGTACGAGCAGTACTTC.

V usage is TRBV2 and J usage is TRBJ2-2, with D possibly matching TRBD1 (6 bases). From germline, CDR1 is SNHLY and CDR2 FYNNEI. This CDR3 has 14 amino acids. V shed 6 bases and J shed 3 bases, with 11 bases lying between them. The CDR3 sequence is CASRDWTDTGELFF. In DNA, the CDR3 is TGTGCCAGCAGAGACTGGACAGACACCGGGGAGCTGTTTTTT.

This rearrangement joins TRBV11-1 to TRBJ2-3; 8 bases are a match to TRBD2. CDR1 is SGHAT, CDR2 FQDESV, per germline (reference sequence). The ends lost 5 bases at V and 4 bases at J; junction bases unmatched: 11. The CDR3 is 16 amino acids. CDR3 region: CASSKGGGRLADTQYF. CDR3 nucleotide sequence: TGTGCCAGCAGCAAGGGGGGCGGGAGGTTGGCAGATACGCAGTATTTT.

V gene TRBV10-1 combines with J gene TRBJ2-2; TRBD2 matches at 11 bases. The CDR3 spans 14 residues. The junction had 2 bases not matched to a gene; V was cut back by 5 bases and J by 6 bases. Germline values: CDR1 WNHNN, CDR2 SYGVQD (reference sequence). Here the CDR3 reads CASSTSGSPGELFF. The CDR3, as DNA: TGCGCCAGCAGTACTAGCGGGAGCCCCGGGGAGCTGTTTTTT.

This clone showed up just once. V usage is TRBV7-9 and J usage is TRBJ2-5; 7 nucleotides match TRBD1. CDR1 is SEHNR and CDR2 is FQNEAQ in the germline V gene (reference sequence). CDR3 size: 13 residues. The junction had 5 bases not matched to a gene; V was cut back by 6 bases and J by 4 bases. The CDR3 loop reads CASSTGVGETQYF. The CDR3, as DNA: TGTGCCAGCAGTACAGGGGTTGGAGAGACCCAGTACTTC.

This clone was counted between two and nine times. This chain joins TRBV7-8 and TRBJ1-2; 11 bases agree with TRBD1. Looked up from germline, CDR1 is SGHVS and CDR2 is FQNEAQ. V lost 4 bases to trimming and J lost 4 bases; unmatched junction nucleotides: 14. The CDR3 loop spans 18 amino acids. CDR3 sequence reads: CASSSSRRTGGSSYGYTF. For the CDR3, the DNA is TGTGCCAGCAGCTCTAGTAGGAGGACAGGGGGCAGTAGCTATGGCTACACCTTC.

This clone has just a few counts. The sample holds other DNA sequences that translate to the same CDR3. V is TRBV30 and J is TRBJ2-7; 7 nucleotides align to TRBD2. CDR3 length equals 17 residues. The ends lost 1 base at V and 6 bases at J; junction bases unmatched: 18. In germline, CDR1 is GTSNPN, CDR2 SVGIG (reference sequence). The chain's CDR3 is CAWSGMGVRELVGEQYF. The CDR3 bases are TGTGCCTGGAGTGGGATGGGGGTGCGGGAGCTAGTTGGCGAGCAGTACTTC.

The chain has TRBV19 and TRBJ1-2; 11 nucleotides agree with TRBD1. The V and J ends lost 6 bases and 8 bases, in that order; junction bases with no gene match: 8. This CDR3 has 14 residues. In germline, CDR1 is LNHDA, CDR2 SQIVND (reference sequence). CDR3 loop: CASSRTGGYAGYTF. CDR3 DNA sequence: TGTGCCAGTAGCAGGACAGGGGGCTACGCCGGCTACACCTTC.